Below are 27 T cell receptor beta chains sequenced from a single sample in a study of T cells in Graves' hyperthyroidism and ophthalmopathy. The CDR3 regions of TCR beta were amplified from RNA transcripts. HTBI primers were employed in a first-round RT-PCR of the TCR CDR3. TCRdb fed the multiplex PCR reads into MiXCR, producing one record per CDR3 protein. The sample contains roughly 500,000 distinct CDR3 sequences, approximately 49% of which appear only once. The sample consisted of peripheral blood or thyroid tissue (not recorded which). These receptors were collected from an adult woman with Graves' disease, either hyperthyroidism or ophthalmopathy (not recorded which).

There are many counts of this clonotype. This chain uses TRBV6-5 with TRBJ1-6, with 9 bases lining up with TRBD1. Germline CDR1 and CDR2: MNHEY and SVGAGI. J lost 7 bases, V lost 7 bases, and 8 bases had no gene match. This CDR3 comprises 15 residues. The CDR3 loop reads CASTTGGTGNSPLHF. In DNA, the CDR3 is TGTGCCAGCACCACTGGCGGGACAGGGAATTCACCCCTCCACTTT.

This clonotype has just a few counts. The genes are TRBV29-1 and TRBJ2-2; D remains unclear. The CDR3 runs 13 residues. Trimming took 4 bases from V and 1 from J, leaving 7 bases between them. Germline V gene sequence: CDR1 SQVTM, CDR2 ANQGSEA. The CDR3 loop is CSVGAQNTGELFF. As DNA, the CDR3 is TGCAGCGTTGGGGCCCAGAACACCGGGGAGCTGTTTTTT.

The chain uses TRBV7-8 and TRBJ2-7; 7 positions match TRBD1. In germline, CDR1 is SGHVS, CDR2 FQNEAQ. Trimming at V came to 6 bases and at J to 2 bases, leaving 10 bases not matched to a gene. The CDR3 length is 15 residues. CDR3: CASSNVGQETYEQYF. DNA of the CDR3: TGTGCCAGCAGTAATGTAGGACAGGAAACCTACGAGCAGTACTTC.

The chain couples TRBV5-1 to TRBJ1-2, with D unresolved. The CDR3 is 13 amino acids. V dropped 0 bases and J dropped 6 bases, with 9 bases sitting between them. Germline V gene data show CDR1 as SGHRS and CDR2 as YFSETQ. In DNA form, the CDR3 reads TGCGCCAGCAGCTTGGATTGGGGAAATGGCTACACCTTC. Amino acid sequence: CASSLDWGNGYTF.

As regards this clonotype: Being one base from a much bigger clone, this may be a read error. J is TRBJ2-7 and V is TRBV9, with D tentatively TRBD1 or TRBD2 (5 bases each). The CDR3 extends over 12 amino acids. Germline assignment: CDR1 SGDLS and CDR2 YYNGEE. The CDR3 spells CACSVLGGEQYF. In DNA, the CDR3 is TGTGCCTGCAGCGTACTTGGGGGCGAGCAGTACTTC. The entire variable domain, with the rest obtained from reference TRBV9 and TRBJ2-7, is as follows: DSGVTQTPKHLITATGQRVTLRCSPRSGDLSVYWYQQSLDQGLQFLIQYYNGEERAKGNILERFSAQQFPDLHSELNLSSLELGDSALYFCACSVLGGEQYFGPGTRLTVT.

This clonotype was observed a handful of times. This chain connects TRBV24-1 to TRBJ1-1; 8 bases fit TRBD1. The V segment lost 3 bases and the J segment 5 bases; nucleotides outside the gene matches: 4. The CDR3 extends over 14 amino acids. In germline, CDR1 is KGHDR, CDR2 SFDVKD. The CDR3 DNA reads as TGTGCCACCAGTGATGGACAGGGCCGAACTGAAGCTTTCTTT. It translates to CATSDGQGRTEAFF.

The genes are TRBV15 and TRBJ2-5; unclear D gene. Trimming stripped 3 bases from V and 3 bases from J, with 17 bases between. The V gene's germline CDR1 is LNHNV and CDR2 YYDKDF (reference sequence). The CDR3 length is 16 residues. CDR3 protein: CATSRLSRRLEETQYF. Here the CDR3 DNA reads TGTGCCACCAGCAGGCTGAGCCGCAGGTTGGAAGAGACCCAGTACTTC.

This clonotype was seen repeatedly, ten times or more. This chain joins TRBV2 and TRBJ2-6; a possible D gene is TRBD1 (7 bases). Per germline, CDR1 SNHLY and CDR2 FYNNEI. There are 19 residues in the CDR3. Between the trimmed V and J ends, which lost 3 bases and 2 bases, there was a span of 20 bases. CDR3 amino acids: CASSDDRDSPWAGANVLTF. The CDR3 DNA sequence: TGTGCCAGCAGTGACGACAGGGACTCTCCGTGGGCTGGGGCCAACGTCCTGACTTTC.

The chain joins TRBV11-2 to TRBJ2-7; TRBD1 matches 7 bases. Germline V lookup: CDR1 SGHAT, CDR2 FQNNGV. The CDR3 has 14 amino acids. Germline trimming cut 5 bases from V and 4 bases from J; bases unmatched to any gene: 8. The CDR3, as DNA: TGTGCCAGCAGCGCTCGGACAGGAGGATACGAGCAGTACTTC. It yields the protein CASSARTGGYEQYF.

The rearrangement uses TRBV7-6 and TRBJ2-2, with a possible D match to TRBD1 (5 bases). V lost 2 bases to trimming and J lost 2 bases, with 9 bases between them. Per the germline V gene, CDR1 is SGHVS and CDR2 is FNYEAQ. The CDR3 length is 15 residues. CDR3 nucleotide sequence: TGTGCCAGCAGCTTAAAAAGGGGCAACACCGGGGAGCTGTTTTTT. Amino acids: CASSLKRGNTGELFF. The variable domain in full, completed from reference TRBV7-6 and TRBJ2-2, reads GAGVSQSPRYKVTKRGQDVALRCDPISGHVSLYWYRQALGQGPEFLTYFNYEAQQDKSGLPNDRFSAERPEGSISTLTIQRTEQRDSAMYRCASSLKRGNTGELFFGEGSRLTVL.

This sequence joins TRBV15 and TRBJ2-6; TRBD1 aligns across 7 bases. Germline CDR1 and CDR2: LNHNV and YYDKDF (reference sequence). The CDR3 runs to 17 residues. The trim removed 8 bases at V and 4 bases at J, leaving 14 bases unmatched. For the CDR3, the DNA is TGTGCCACCTACGGTTGGGACAGACAAACCGGGGCCAACGTCCTGACTTTC. Translated, it gives CATYGWDRQTGANVLTF.

This clonotype was recorded many times. The rearrangement links TRBV14 to TRBJ2-7; D gene ambiguous. This CDR3 contains 12 residues. Germline V lookup: CDR1 SGHDN, CDR2 FVKESK. The V end lost 1 base, the J end lost 5 bases, and 6 bases lay between the germline ends. CDR3 protein: CASSQGWNEQYF. Written as DNA, the CDR3 is TGTGCCAGCAGCCAAGGTTGGAACGAGCAGTACTTC.

This clonotype was detected many times. The genes are TRBV20-1 and TRBJ2-7; 8 bases map to TRBD2. CDR3 length: 15 residues. Per the germline V gene, CDR1 is DFQATT and CDR2 is SNEGSKA (reference sequence). The J segment lost 3 bases and the V segment lost 3 bases, leaving 10 bases of the junction unmatched. This chain's CDR3 is CSARAVSGMNYEQYF. The CDR3 nucleotides read TGCAGTGCTAGGGCTGTTAGCGGGATGAACTACGAGCAGTACTTC.

In its sample, this clonotype was seen many times. The chain links TRBV19 to TRBJ2-5; D gene ambiguous. Germline CDR1 and CDR2: LNHDA and SQIVND (reference sequence). The CDR3 has 14 residues. The V and J ends lost 0 bases and 7 bases respectively, with 12 bases between them. The CDR3 sequence: CASSIDHATSTQYF. The CDR3 DNA reads as TGTGCCAGTAGTATAGATCACGCGACTTCGACCCAGTACTTC.

J is TRBJ1-6 and V is TRBV7-3; 7 nucleotides agree with TRBD1. The V gene's germline CDR1 is SGHTA and CDR2 FQGTGA. This CDR3 region has 15 residues. V lost 3 bases, J lost 10 bases, and 9 bases stayed unmatched. The CDR3 sequence: CASSLTGRVESPLHF. CDR3 sequence (DNA): TGTGCCAGCAGCTTGACAGGGCGGGTGGAATCACCCCTCCACTTT.

This clonotype was counted between two and nine times. The CDR3: CSAPRPRGTNYEQYF. The CDR3 DNA follows: TGCAGTGCGCCACGCCCACGGGGTACCAACTACGAGCAGTACTTC. This chain links TRBV20-1 with TRBJ2-7; a possible D gene is TRBD2 (5 bases). Trimming removed 6 bases from V and 3 bases from J, with 21 bases in between. The CDR3 loop spans 15 amino acids. From germline, CDR1 is DFQATT and CDR2 SNEGSKA (reference sequence).

This clonotype was detected many times. CDR3 protein: CASSSGQGNTEAFF. The CDR3 coding sequence is TGTGCCAGCAGTTCGGGACAGGGGAACACTGAAGCTTTCTTT. J is TRBJ1-1 and V is TRBV12-3 or TRBV12-4; 9 bases map to TRBD1. The trim removed 4 bases at V and 1 base at J, leaving 1 base unmatched. The CDR3 runs 14 residues.

This clonotype has ten or more counts. The V call is TRBV9, the J call TRBJ1-5; D unresolved. From germline, CDR1 is SGDLS and CDR2 YYNGEE. V lost 0 bases and J lost 4, with 8 bases in between. This CDR3 is built from 14 residues. CDR3: CASSVGVGNQPQHF. Written as DNA, the CDR3 is TGTGCCAGCAGCGTAGGTGTGGGGAATCAGCCCCAGCATTTT.

The rearrangement links TRBV7-9 to TRBJ2-5, with D tentatively TRBD1 (7 bases). CDR1 is SEHNR, CDR2 FQNEAQ, per germline (reference sequence). The CDR3 contains 14 residues. V lost 5 bases and J lost 7, with 17 bases in between. CDR3 bases: TGTGCCAGCAGCCCCAAGGAGGGGGCAGGGACCCAGTACTTC. Its translation: CASSPKEGAGTQYF.

In this sample, this clonotype turned up many times. This chain joins TRBV2 and TRBJ1-1; 8 bases agree with TRBD1. The V gene's germline CDR1 is SNHLY and CDR2 FYNNEI. The CDR3 is 13 amino acids. J was trimmed by 4 bases and V by 6 bases; bases with no gene match: 4. CDR3 sequence (DNA): TGTGCCAGCAGCGAGGGGACAGGCACTGAAGCTTTCTTT. Translation gives CASSEGTGTEAFF.

The rearrangement joins TRBV10-3 to TRBJ1-1; D gene uncertain. Trimming cost V 10 bases and J 1 base, with 16 bases left between them. CDR3 size: 14 residues. The germline V gene encodes CDR1 ENHRY and CDR2 SYGVKD. CDR3 DNA sequence: TGTGCCAGCAGCGCTAGACGTCCGAACACTGAAGCTTTCTTT. Translated, it gives CASSARRPNTEAFF.

This clonotype was seen at least ten times. The chain uses TRBV5-1 and TRBJ2-5; weak D call: TRBD1 (6 bases). CDR3 length equals 13 residues. V gave up 6 bases and J gave up 4 bases, with 13 bases separating them. CDR1 is SGHRS, CDR2 YFSETQ, per germline. The CDR3 region is CASTHPGAETQYF. CDR3 coding DNA: TGCGCCAGCACCCACCCAGGGGCAGAGACCCAGTACTTC.

The chain recombines TRBV19 with TRBJ1-1, with TRBD1 identical over 9 bases. CDR3 size: 14 residues. CDR1 is LNHDA and CDR2 is SQIVND in the germline V gene (reference sequence). With 4 bases clipped from V and 4 bases from J, the junction kept 4 bases outside the gene matches. The CDR3 sequence: CASSTLTGGTEAFF. Here the CDR3 DNA reads TGTGCCAGTAGTACCTTGACAGGGGGCACTGAAGCTTTCTTT.

This clonotype was seen more than once but under ten times. Given a much more abundant clone one base away, this may be a read error. The chain joins TRBV7-2 to TRBJ1-1; D not certain. The V end lost 3 bases, the J end lost 1 base, and 9 bases lay between the germline ends. Germline CDR1 is SGHTA and CDR2 is FQGNSA. CDR3 size: 14 residues. The CDR3 region is CASSFAWGNTEAFF. The CDR3 DNA sequence: TGTGCCAGCAGCTTCGCGTGGGGGAACACTGAAGCTTTCTTT.

This clonotype was detected many times. The rearrangement uses TRBV12-3 or TRBV12-4 and TRBJ1-5; D is undetermined. V lost 7 bases and J 3 bases, leaving 13 bases between the germline ends. This CDR3 is 14 amino acids long. CDR3 DNA sequence: TGTGCCAGCACGATAGGGATGGCCAATCAGCCCCAGCATTTT. Amino acid sequence: CASTIGMANQPQHF.

This clonotype was recorded at least ten times. This chain's CDR3 is CASSPRGQGQNQPQHF. The CDR3 nucleotides read TGTGCCAGCAGTCCCAGAGGACAGGGCCAAAATCAGCCCCAGCATTTT. The rearrangement uses TRBV6-5 and TRBJ1-5; 8 nucleotides agree with TRBD1. Per the germline V gene, CDR1 is MNHEY and CDR2 is SVGAGI. The CDR3 has 16 residues. V was pared by 5 bases and J by 4 bases, with 10 bases of the junction left unmatched.

This clonotype was seen repeatedly, ten times or more. The rearrangement uses TRBV5-1 and TRBJ1-6; D remains ambiguous. The V end lost 4 bases, the J end lost 10 bases, and 15 bases lay between the germline ends. The CDR3 runs to 14 residues. Germline V gene data show CDR1 as SGHRS and CDR2 as YFSETQ. CDR3 sequence reads: CASSLAGADSPLHF. CDR3 nucleotide sequence: TGCGCCAGCAGCCTCGCGGGTGCCGACTCACCCCTCCACTTT.